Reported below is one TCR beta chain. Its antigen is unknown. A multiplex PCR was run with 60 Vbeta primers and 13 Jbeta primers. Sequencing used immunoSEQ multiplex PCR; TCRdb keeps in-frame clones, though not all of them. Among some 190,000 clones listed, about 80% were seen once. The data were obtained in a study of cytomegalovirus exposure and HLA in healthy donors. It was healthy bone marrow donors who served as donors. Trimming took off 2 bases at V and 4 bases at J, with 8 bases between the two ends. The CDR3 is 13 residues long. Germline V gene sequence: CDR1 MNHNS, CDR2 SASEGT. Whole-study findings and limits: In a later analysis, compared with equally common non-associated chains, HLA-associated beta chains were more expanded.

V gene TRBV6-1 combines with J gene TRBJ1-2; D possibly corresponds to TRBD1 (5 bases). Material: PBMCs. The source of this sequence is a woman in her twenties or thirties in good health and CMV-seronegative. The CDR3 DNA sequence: TGTGCCAGCAGTGAAACAGGCCGCTATGGCTACACCTTC. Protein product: CASSETGRYGYTF.